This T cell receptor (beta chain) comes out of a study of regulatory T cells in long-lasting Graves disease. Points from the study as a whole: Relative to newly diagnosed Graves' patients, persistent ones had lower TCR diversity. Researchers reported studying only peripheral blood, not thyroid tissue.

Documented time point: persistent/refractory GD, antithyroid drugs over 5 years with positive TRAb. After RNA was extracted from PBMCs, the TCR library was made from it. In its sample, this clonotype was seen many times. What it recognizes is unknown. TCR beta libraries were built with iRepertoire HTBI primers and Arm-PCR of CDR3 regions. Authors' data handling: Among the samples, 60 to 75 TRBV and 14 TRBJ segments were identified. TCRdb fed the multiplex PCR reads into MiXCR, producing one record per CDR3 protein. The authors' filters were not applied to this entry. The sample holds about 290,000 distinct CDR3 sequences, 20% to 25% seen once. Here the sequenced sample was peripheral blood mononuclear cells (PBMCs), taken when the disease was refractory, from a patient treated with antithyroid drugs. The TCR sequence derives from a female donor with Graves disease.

The CDR3: CASSSLQLKYSNQPQHF. The CDR3 region has the DNA TGTGCCAGCAGTTCTCTACAATTGAAGTATAGCAATCAGCCCCAGCATTTT. The V and J genes are TRBV28 and TRBJ1-5; D is ambiguous. This CDR3 spans 17 amino acids. V dropped 4 bases and J dropped 0 bases, with 16 bases sitting between them. Germline lookup yields CDR1 MDHEN and CDR2 SYDVKM.